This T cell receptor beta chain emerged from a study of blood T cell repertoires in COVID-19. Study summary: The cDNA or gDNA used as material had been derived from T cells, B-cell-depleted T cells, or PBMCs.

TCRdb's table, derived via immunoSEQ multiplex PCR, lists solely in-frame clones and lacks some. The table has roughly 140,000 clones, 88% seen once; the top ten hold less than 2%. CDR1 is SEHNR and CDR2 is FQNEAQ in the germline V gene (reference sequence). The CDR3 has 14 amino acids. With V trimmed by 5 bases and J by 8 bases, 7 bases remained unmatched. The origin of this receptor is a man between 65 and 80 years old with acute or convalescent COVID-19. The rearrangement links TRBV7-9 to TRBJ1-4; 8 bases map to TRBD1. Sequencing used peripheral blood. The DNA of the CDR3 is TGTGCCAGCAGCGCTTACGGGACAGGAGAAAAACTGTTTTTT. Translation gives CASSAYGTGEKLFF.